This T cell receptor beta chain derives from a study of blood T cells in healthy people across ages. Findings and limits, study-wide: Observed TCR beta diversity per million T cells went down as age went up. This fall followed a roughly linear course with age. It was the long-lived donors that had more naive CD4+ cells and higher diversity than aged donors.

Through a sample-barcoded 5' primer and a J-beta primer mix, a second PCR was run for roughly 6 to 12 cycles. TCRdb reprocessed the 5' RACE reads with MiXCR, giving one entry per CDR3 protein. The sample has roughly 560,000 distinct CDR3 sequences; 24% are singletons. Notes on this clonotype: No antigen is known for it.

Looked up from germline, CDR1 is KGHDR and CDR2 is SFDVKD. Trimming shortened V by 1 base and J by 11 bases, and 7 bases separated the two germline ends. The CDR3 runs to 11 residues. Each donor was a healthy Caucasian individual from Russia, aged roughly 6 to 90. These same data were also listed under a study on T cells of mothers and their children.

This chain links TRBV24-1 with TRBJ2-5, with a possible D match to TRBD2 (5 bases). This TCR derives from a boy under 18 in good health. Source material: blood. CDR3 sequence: CATSDFGDQYF. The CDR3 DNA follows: TGTGCCACCAGTGATTTCGGGGATCAGTACTTC.